A selection of T cell receptor beta chains follows, all from one sample in a study of blood T cell repertoires in COVID-19. Using immunoSEQ multiplex PCR, the repertoire was profiled, and TCRdb retains in-frame clones only, with some absent. The table shows 250,000 or so clones, with 88% occurring only once. The sequenced sample consisted of peripheral blood. The receptors stem from a woman aged 35 to 49 who had recovered from COVID-19. Each CDR3 is given with its conserved first and last residue. The order of the fields is CDR3 length, D gene, J gene, clone size, V gene, CDR3 DNA, CDR3 protein. The D gene is left open where the match is weak. The size field is filled for only some rows; it gives once, few, many or a size class.

11,-,TRBJ2-7,-,TRBV20-1,TGCAGTGCCGGGGGCTCCTACGAGCAGTACTTC,CSAGGSYEQYF
13,TRBD1,TRBJ1-2,-,TRBV5-8,TGTGCCAGCTACGGGACAGGGCGAGATGGCTACACCTTC,CASYGTGRDGYTF
15,-,TRBJ2-3,-,TRBV5-1,TGCGCCAGCAGTCGGGCAGGGGCGCTCACAGATACGCAGTATTTT,CASSRAGALTDTQYF
11,-,TRBJ1-2,few,TRBV5-1,TGCGCCAGCCGGGGTAACTATGGCTACACCTTC,CASRGNYGYTF
15,-,TRBJ1-5,-,TRBV11-1,TGTGCCAGCAGCTTAGACAGGGCTGGCAATCAGCCCCAGCATTTT,CASSLDRAGNQPQHF
14,-,TRBJ1-1,-,TRBV4-1,TGCGCCAGCAGCCCCCTGCGGGGGAACACTGAAGCTTTCTTT,CASSPLRGNTEAFF
15,TRBD2,TRBJ2-7,-,TRBV9,TGTGCCAGCAGCGTAGGGGGACTAGCGGCCTACGAGCAGTACTTC,CASSVGGLAAYEQYF
16,TRBD2,TRBJ2-3,once,TRBV7-6,TGTGCCAGCAGCACCATGGGGGGAGGGTCAACAGATACGCAGTATTTT,CASSTMGGGSTDTQYF
12,-,TRBJ1-2,-,TRBV6-2/TRBV6-3,TGTGCCAGCAGTTACTCGGTCGGTGGCTACACCTTC,CASSYSVGGYTF
15,TRBD1,TRBJ2-5,-,TRBV7-2,TGTGCCAGCAGCTTAGCGGGACAGGGAACGGAGACCCAGTACTTC,CASSLAGQGTETQYF
13,-,TRBJ2-1,-,TRBV4-1,TGCGCCAGCAGCCAAGTTGGGGCCCATGAGCAGTTCTTC,CASSQVGAHEQFF
15,TRBD2,TRBJ2-2,-,TRBV2,TGTGCCAGCGGGGAACTAGCGGGAGTGGTCGGGGAGCTGTTTTTT,CASGELAGVVGELFF
19,TRBD2,TRBJ2-3,-,TRBV3-1/TRBV3-2,TGTGCCAGCAGCCCCAAGATCCCCCAAACTAGCGGGAGAACAGATACGCAGTATTTT,CASSPKIPQTSGRTDTQYF
20,TRBD2,TRBJ2-1,once,TRBV3-1/TRBV3-2,TGTGCCAGCAGCCAAGGTTTCTCGGGACTAGCGGGAGCTTGGTACAATGAGCAGTTCTTC,CASSQGFSGLAGAWYNEQFF
15,TRBD1,TRBJ2-1,-,TRBV5-4,TGTGCCAGCAGCCCGGGACAGGGGCCCTACAATGAGCAGTTCTTC,CASSPGQGPYNEQFF
14,TRBD2,TRBJ2-7,-,TRBV7-2,TGTGCCAGCAGCCCCGCGGGACTACCGGGGGTGAAGTACTTC,CASSPAGLPGVKYF
15,-,TRBJ2-1,-,TRBV27,TGTGCCAGCAGTTCGGGACTCCACTCCTACAATGAGCAGTTCTTC,CASSSGLHSYNEQFF
16,-,TRBJ2-5,-,TRBV27,TGTGCCAGCCCCGACCACACACATTTCCGAGGAGAGACCCAGTACTTC,CASPDHTHFRGETQYF
16,-,TRBJ2-2,-,TRBV18,TGTGCCAGCTCACCCACAGGGTGGGCGAACACCGGGGAGCTGTTTTTT,CASSPTGWANTGELFF